This TCR beta chain was captured in a study of blood T cell repertoires in COVID-19. In the study overall: Italy, Spain and the United States were the sources of the convalescent and acute COVID-19 samples. T cells, B-cell-depleted T cells, or PBMCs supplied cDNA or gDNA.

This CDR3 region has 14 residues. V dropped 1 base and J dropped 2 bases, with 9 bases sitting between them. Germline CDR1 SGHTA, CDR2 FQGTGA. Original methodology: By means of reference gene primer amplification, nucleated cell counts were estimated. Profiling relied on immunoSEQ multiplex PCR, and the TCRdb table lists in-frame clones only, not all of them. The DNA gave D and trimming, while V, J and clone size come from that table. Counted here are 100,000 to 120,000 clones, around four fifths occurring once; the ten biggest clones make up about 3.8%. The TCR originated in a woman aged 70-85 years with acute or convalescent COVID-19. Sequenced: peripheral blood. The J gene is TRBJ2-7, the V gene TRBV7-3; D unresolved. CDR3 nucleotide sequence: TGTGCCAGCAGCTTAAAATCTCCTCCCTACGAGCAGTACTTC. This gives the protein CASSLKSPPYEQYF.